The TCR beta chain under discussion was sequenced for a study of response to subunit inactivated influenza vaccine. Findings and caveats of the study: Few additional T cells are recruited per seasonal influenza vaccination, authors suggested.

A word on this clonotype: What it binds is unknown.

Germline V gene data show CDR1 as SGHAT and CDR2 as FQNNGV. The length of the CDR3 is 14 residues. Trimming removed 2 bases at V and 1 base at J, with 8 bases between. MiXCR was run by TCRdb on the RT-PCR reads, yielding one entry per CDR3 protein. The table includes about 780,000 distinct CDR3 sequences, around 18% detected once. The receptor was derived from a man aged 45-60 years who received an inactivated influenza vaccine. The specimen was PBMCs from blood, collected roughly 5 days after vaccination. The chain is built from TRBV11-2 and TRBJ2-5, with no clear D. CDR3: CASSLTASQETQYF. Here the CDR3 DNA reads TGTGCCAGCAGCTTAACCGCCAGCCAAGAGACCCAGTACTTC.